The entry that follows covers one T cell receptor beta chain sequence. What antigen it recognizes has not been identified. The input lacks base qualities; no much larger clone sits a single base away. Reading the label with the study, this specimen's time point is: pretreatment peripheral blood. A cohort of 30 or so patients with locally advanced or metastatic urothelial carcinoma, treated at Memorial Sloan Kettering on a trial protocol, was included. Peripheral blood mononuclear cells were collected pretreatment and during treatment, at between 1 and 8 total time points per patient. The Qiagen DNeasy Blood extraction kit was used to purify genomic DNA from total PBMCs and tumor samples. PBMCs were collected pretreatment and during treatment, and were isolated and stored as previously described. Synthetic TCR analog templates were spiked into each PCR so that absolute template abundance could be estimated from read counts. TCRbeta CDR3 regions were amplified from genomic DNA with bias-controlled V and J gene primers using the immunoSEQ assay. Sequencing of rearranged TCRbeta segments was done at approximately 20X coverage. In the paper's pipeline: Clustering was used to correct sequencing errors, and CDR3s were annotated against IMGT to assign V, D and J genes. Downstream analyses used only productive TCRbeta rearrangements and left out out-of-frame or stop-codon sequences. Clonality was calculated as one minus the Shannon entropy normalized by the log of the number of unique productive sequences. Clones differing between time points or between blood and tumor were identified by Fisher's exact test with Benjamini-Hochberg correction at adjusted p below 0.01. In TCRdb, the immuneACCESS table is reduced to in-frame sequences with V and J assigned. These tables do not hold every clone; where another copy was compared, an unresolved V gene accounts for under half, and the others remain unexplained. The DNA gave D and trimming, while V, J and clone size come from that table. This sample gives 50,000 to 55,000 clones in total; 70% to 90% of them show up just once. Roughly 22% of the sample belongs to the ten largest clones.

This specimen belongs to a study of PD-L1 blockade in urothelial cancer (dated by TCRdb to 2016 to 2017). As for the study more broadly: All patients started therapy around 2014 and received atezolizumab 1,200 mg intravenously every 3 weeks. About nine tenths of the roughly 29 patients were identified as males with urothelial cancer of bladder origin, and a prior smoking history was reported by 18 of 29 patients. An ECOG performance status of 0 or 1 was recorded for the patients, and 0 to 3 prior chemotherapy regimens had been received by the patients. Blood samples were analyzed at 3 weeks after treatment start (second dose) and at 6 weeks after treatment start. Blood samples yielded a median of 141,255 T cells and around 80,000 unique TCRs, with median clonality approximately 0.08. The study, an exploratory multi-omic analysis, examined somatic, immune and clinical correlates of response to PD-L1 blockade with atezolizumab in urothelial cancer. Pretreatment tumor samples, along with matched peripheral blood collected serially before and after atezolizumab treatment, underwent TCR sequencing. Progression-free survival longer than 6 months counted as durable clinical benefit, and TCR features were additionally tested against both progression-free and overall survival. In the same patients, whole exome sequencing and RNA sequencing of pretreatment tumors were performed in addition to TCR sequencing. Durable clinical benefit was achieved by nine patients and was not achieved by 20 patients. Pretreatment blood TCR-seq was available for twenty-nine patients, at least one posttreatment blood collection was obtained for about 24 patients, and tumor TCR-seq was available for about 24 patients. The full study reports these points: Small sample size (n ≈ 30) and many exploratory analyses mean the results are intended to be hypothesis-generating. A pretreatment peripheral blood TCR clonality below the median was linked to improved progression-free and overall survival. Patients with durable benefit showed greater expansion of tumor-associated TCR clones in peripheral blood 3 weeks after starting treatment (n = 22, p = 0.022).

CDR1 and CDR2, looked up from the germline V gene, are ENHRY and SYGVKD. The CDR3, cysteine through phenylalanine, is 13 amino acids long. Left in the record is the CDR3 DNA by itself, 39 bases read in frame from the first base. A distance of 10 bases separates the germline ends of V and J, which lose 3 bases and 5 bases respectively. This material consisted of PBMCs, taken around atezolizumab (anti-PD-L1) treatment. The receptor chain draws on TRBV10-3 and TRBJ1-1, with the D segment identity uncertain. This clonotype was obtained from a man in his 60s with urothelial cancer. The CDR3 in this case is CAISEQSGTEAFF. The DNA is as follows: TGTGCCATCAGTGAACAGAGTGGGACTGAAGCTTTCTTT.